A selection of T cell receptor beta chains follows, all from one sample in a study of blood T cell repertoires in COVID-19. Sequencing was performed with immunoSEQ multiplex PCR; in TCRdb, only in-frame clones are kept and a portion is missing. Among about 150,000 clones listed, 70% to 90% were seen once. Input material: peripheral blood. Source of these receptors: a woman aged 60-70 years with COVID-19, enrolled during active disease. Both conserved end residues are part of each CDR3. Each record gives: D gene, J gene, clone size, V gene, CDR3 DNA, CDR3 protein. A D gene is named only where the DNA matches it firmly. The listing skips clone size in some rows; elsewhere it reads once, few, many or a size class.

>TRBD2|TRBJ2-2|-|TRBV5-1
TGCGCCAGCAGCCCCTGGACTAGGGGGAACACCGGGGAGCTGTTTTTT
CASSPWTRGNTGELFF
>-|TRBJ2-7|-|TRBV29-1
TGCAGCGTTGAAATCGAGGGTCGGGGGTACTACGAGCAGTACTTC
CSVEIEGRGYYEQYF
>-|TRBJ2-3|once|TRBV7-2
TGTGCCAGCAGCTTAGCGCTGGCCAGATCCACGCAGTATTTT
CASSLALARSTQYF
>-|TRBJ2-1|-|TRBV10-2
TGCGCCAGCAGTATGGACAATCACTCAGGGGAGCAGTTCTTC
CASSMDNHSGEQFF
>-|TRBJ1-5|once|TRBV28
TGTGCCAGCAGTACTCAGGGGTGGCGTCAGCCCCAGCATTTT
CASSTQGWRQPQHF
>-|TRBJ2-1|-|TRBV18
TGTGCCAGCTCACCACTCGAGAGGCATGAGCAGTTCTTC
CASSPLERHEQFF
>-|TRBJ2-5|-|TRBV5-1
TGCGCCAGCAAGCGCGGCGGGGACCAAGAGACCCAGTACTTC
CASKRGGDQETQYF
>-|TRBJ1-4|few|TRBV3-1/TRBV3-2
TGTGCCAGTACCACAGCTGCAACTAATGAAAAACTGTTTTTT
CASTTAATNEKLFF
>-|TRBJ1-2|-|TRBV5-4
TGTGCCAGCAGCTCCCGGGGGGGTGGGAACTATGGCTACACCTTC
CASSSRGGGNYGYTF
>-|TRBJ2-5|few|TRBV18
TGTGCCAGCTCACCCCGGACTGGCCAAGAGACCCAGTACTTC
CASSPRTGQETQYF
>TRBD1|TRBJ2-7|-|TRBV5-1
TGCGCCAGCAGCTTGCGGACAGGAACCTACGAGCAGTACTTC
CASSLRTGTYEQYF
>-|TRBJ1-1|-|TRBV16
TGTGCCAGCAGCCAATCCCCTCTTGGGGGCAGCTTGAACACTGAAGCTTTCTTT
CASSQSPLGGSLNTEAFF
>TRBD1|TRBJ1-4|-|TRBV5-4
TGTGCCAGCAGCTCCGGGACAGGAGGGGAAAAACTGTTTTTT
CASSSGTGGEKLFF
>-|TRBJ1-2|-|TRBV6-5
TGTGCCAGTGACGACAGGTTTTATGGCTACACCTTC
CASDDRFYGYTF
>-|TRBJ1-2|-|TRBV6-5
TGTGCCAGCAGTTACGGGCACAGCTATGGCTACACCTTC
CASSYGHSYGYTF
>TRBD1|TRBJ2-1|-|TRBV2
TGTGCCAGCGACAAACAGGGGTTGAGGAATGAGCAGTTCTTC
CASDKQGLRNEQFF
>-|TRBJ2-7|-|TRBV19
TGTGCCAGTAGTCTCGCGGACTTTCCCTCCTACGAGCAGTACTTC
CASSLADFPSYEQYF
>-|TRBJ2-6|-|TRBV5-1
TGCGCCAGCAGCTTGGTTAGCTCTGGGGCCAACGTCCTGACTTTC
CASSLVSSGANVLTF
>-|TRBJ2-5|-|TRBV27
TGTGCCAGCAGTACGACTAGACAAGAGACCCAGTACTTC
CASSTTRQETQYF
>TRBD2|TRBJ2-3|few|TRBV6-6
TGTGCCAGCAGTCGGGACTCGACTAGCGGGGGAACAGATACGCAGTATTTT
CASSRDSTSGGTDTQYF
>TRBD1|TRBJ1-3|-|TRBV2
TGTGCCACCTCGACAGGGCATGGAAACACCATATATTTT
CATSTGHGNTIYF
>-|TRBJ2-6|-|TRBV5-4
TGTGCCAGCAGCCTGCGAGGGGCCAACGTCCTGACTTTC
CASSLRGANVLTF
>-|TRBJ1-2|-|TRBV12-5
TGTGCTAGCGGAACACCCCTAGGACGGGCTCAGTGGGAGGGCTACACCTTC
CASGTPLGRAQWEGYTF
>TRBD1|TRBJ1-1|-|TRBV19
TGTGCCAGTAGTATAGGGGGACAGATGAACACTGAAGCTTTCTTT
CASSIGGQMNTEAFF
>-|TRBJ2-3|-|TRBV7-9
TGTGCCAGCAGCTATAGTTCCGCGGATTCAGATACGCAGTATTTT
CASSYSSADSDTQYF
>-|TRBJ2-1|-|TRBV18
TGTGCCAGCTCACCACCGAATCAGGACAATGAGCAGTTCTTC
CASSPPNQDNEQFF
>-|TRBJ1-2|-|TRBV29-1
TGCAGCGCCGAGGGGATGGGACTTAACTATGGCTACACCTTC
CSAEGMGLNYGYTF
>TRBD2|TRBJ2-1|-|TRBV5-1
TGCGCCAGCAGCCTAACTGGACTAGCGGACTACAATGAGCAGTTCTTC
CASSLTGLADYNEQFF
>TRBD1|TRBJ1-3|-|TRBV10-2
TGCGCCAGCAGGACAGGGGGCGCCTCTGGAAACACCATATATTTT
CASRTGGASGNTIYF
>TRBD1|TRBJ1-5|-|TRBV12-5
TGTGCTAGTGGTGGGGCTAATAGGGACAGGGGGTTTTGGGAGGGCAATCAGCCCCAGCATTTT
CASGGANRDRGFWEGNQPQHF
>TRBD1|TRBJ1-1|few|TRBV19
TGTGCCAGTAAGTTACAGGGGACCAACACTGAAGCTTTCTTT
CASKLQGTNTEAFF
>TRBD1|TRBJ2-6|-|TRBV18
TGTGCCAGCTCACGGACAGGGGGCTCTGGGGCCAACGTCCTGACTTTC
CASSRTGGSGANVLTF
>-|TRBJ1-1|-|TRBV10-3
TGTGCCATCAGTGAGTCGGCAGGGAGGGGTGAAGCTTTCTTT
CAISESAGRGEAFF
>TRBD1|TRBJ1-5|-|TRBV10-3
TGTGCCATCAGTGGACAGGGCAATAGCAATCAGCCCCAGCATTTT
CAISGQGNSNQPQHF
>-|TRBJ1-6|-|TRBV6-1
TGTGCCAGCAGTGAACGAGGTGGGGGCTATGGTTCACCCCTCCACTTT
CASSERGGGYGSPLHF
>TRBD1|TRBJ1-1|-|TRBV10-3
TGTGCCATCAGCGAAGGACAGGAGCGAGAAGCTTTCTTT
CAISEGQEREAFF
>TRBD2|TRBJ2-4|-|TRBV6-6
TGTGCCAGCAGAAATAGCGGGGGCGAAAACATTCAGTACTTC
CASRNSGGENIQYF
>-|TRBJ2-1|-|TRBV15
TGTGCCACCAGCAGAGAGGCAGGGAACAATGAGCAGTTCTTC
CATSREAGNNEQFF
>-|TRBJ2-3|-|TRBV14
TGTGCCAGCAGCCTACAGCAAGGCAATACGCAGTATTTT
CASSLQQGNTQYF
>-|TRBJ2-1|-|TRBV6-1
TGTGCCAGCAGTGAAGCCGCCTTCGGGACACGAGAGCAGTTCTTC
CASSEAAFGTREQFF